These 20 T cell receptor beta chains were all obtained from the same sample, sequenced in a study of T-cell memory formation after mild COVID-19. TCRdb ran MiXCR on the 5' RACE reads and lists one entry per CDR3 protein. The repertoire holds hundreds of thousands of distinct CDR3 sequences, with approximately 20% as singletons. Source material: PBMCs or a T cell subset sorted from them (not recorded which). The receptor source for this set is an adult woman who had mild COVID-19 (a few samples of this study predate the infection). Cell type and time point are not known.

The J gene is TRBJ1-3, the V gene TRBV7-2; tentatively, D is TRBD1 (5 bases). V was trimmed by 1 base and J by 2 bases, leaving 9 bases between them. Germline-derived CDR1 and CDR2 are SGHTA and FQGNSA. The CDR3 extends over 15 amino acids. CDR3 residues: CASSLEGTTGNTIYF. Here the CDR3 DNA reads TGTGCCAGCAGCTTAGAGGGGACGACTGGAAACACCATATATTTT. Full variable domain (outside the CDR3, taken from reference TRBV7-2 and TRBJ1-3): GAGVSQSPSNKVTEKGKDVELRCDPISGHTALYWYRQSLGQGLEFLIYFQGNSAPDKSGLPSDRFSAERTGGSVSTLTIQRTQQEDSAVYLCASSLEGTTGNTIYFGEGSWLTVV.

This clonotype has more than one count but fewer than ten. The rearrangement joins TRBV11-2 to TRBJ2-1, with D perhaps matching TRBD2 (5 bases). There are 13 residues in the CDR3. The germline V gene has CDR1 SGHAT and CDR2 FQNNGV. Trimming removed 1 base at V and 13 bases at J, with 14 bases between. CDR3 sequence reads: CASSLVVPGIQFF. Here the CDR3 DNA reads TGTGCCAGCAGCTTAGTAGTCCCCGGGATTCAGTTCTTC.

This clonotype was recorded a few times. This chain connects TRBV4-2 to TRBJ2-1; TRBD2 matches at 8 bases. This CDR3 comprises 15 residues. V was pared by 1 base and J by 8 bases, with 7 bases of the junction left unmatched. Germline CDR1 LGHNA, CDR2 YNFKEQ. The CDR3 DNA reads TGTGCCAGCAGCCAAGTAGAGCGGGAGTTGGATGAGCAGTTCTTC. It specifies CASSQVERELDEQFF.

The V gene is TRBV6-5, the J gene TRBJ2-7; D is unresolved. There are 13 residues in the CDR3. Germline CDR1 and CDR2: MNHEY and SVGAGI. The V end was cut by 0 bases, the J end by 4 bases, with 7 bases between. As DNA, the CDR3 is TGTGCCAGCAGTTACTCGGTTTTTTACGAGCAGTACTTC. Its translation: CASSYSVFYEQYF.

This clonotype has more than one count but fewer than ten. The chain links TRBV12-3 or TRBV12-4 to TRBJ2-1; the match to TRBD2 covers 9 bases. J lost 4 bases, V lost 2 bases, and 6 bases had no gene match. The CDR3 runs 16 residues. The CDR3 reads CASSLNGGGAYNEQFF. The CDR3 DNA reads TGTGCCAGCAGTTTAAATGGCGGGGGGGCTTACAATGAGCAGTTCTTC.

This clonotype was found a few times. Compared with germline, one end of the junction differs, possibly owing to a read error. V gene TRBV7-7 combines with J gene TRBJ2-3, with 10 positions matching TRBD2. From germline, CDR1 is SSHAT and CDR2 FNYEAQ (reference sequence). This CDR3 region has 16 residues. The DNA for the CDR3 is TGTGCTAGCAGCCATGAGAGCGGGAGGGGGACAGATACGCAGTATTTT. Protein sequence: CASSHESGRGTDTQYF. Looking up the rest from reference TRBV7-7 and TRBJ2-3 gives the full variable domain: GAGVSQSPRYKVTKRGQDVTLRCDPISSHATLYWYQQALGQGPEFLTYFNYEAQPDKSGLPSDRFSAERPEGSISTLTIQRTEQRDSAMYRCASSHESGRGTDTQYFGPGTRLTVL.

The chain combines TRBV5-1 with TRBJ1-1; no reliable D call. The CDR3 runs 12 residues. Germline V lookup: CDR1 SGHRS, CDR2 YFSETQ. V was pared by 4 bases and J by 7 bases, with 11 bases between. CDR3 sequence reads: CASSKPGVEAFF. The CDR3 coding sequence is TGCGCCAGCAGCAAACCGGGAGTTGAAGCTTTCTTT. Using reference TRBV5-1 and TRBJ1-1 for the parts outside the CDR3, the full variable domain is KAGVTQTPRYLIKTRGQQVTLSCSPISGHRSVSWYQQTPGQGLQFLFEYFSETQRNKGNFPGRFSGRQFSNSRSEMNVSTLELGDSALYLCASSKPGVEAFFGQGTRLTVV.

This clonotype showed up just a few times. V is TRBV6-5 and J is TRBJ1-2; 9 bases fit TRBD1. CDR3 length equals 14 residues. V gave up 2 bases and J gave up 10 bases; unmatched junction bases: 8. Looked up from germline, CDR1 is MNHEY and CDR2 is SVGAGI. The CDR3 reads CASSYDRGTHDYTF. The CDR3 region has the DNA TGTGCCAGCAGTTACGACAGGGGGACGCATGACTACACCTTC.

The chain uses TRBV12-3 or TRBV12-4 and TRBJ2-1; 7 nucleotides align to TRBD1. The V gene end was trimmed by 7 bases and the J gene end by 1 base; junction bases not matched to a gene: 7. There are 15 residues in the CDR3. The CDR3 is CASNPRTGSYNEQFF. The CDR3, as DNA: TGTGCCAGCAATCCCAGGACAGGTTCCTACAATGAGCAGTTCTTC.

The rearrangement links TRBV12-3 or TRBV12-4 to TRBJ1-1; 10 nucleotides agree with TRBD1. The CDR3 is made up of 15 amino acids. After removal of 6 bases from V and 5 bases from J, the junction contained 9 bases not matched to a gene. Written as DNA, the CDR3 is TGTGCCAGCAGCCGCCCGGGACAGGGGAAGACTGAAGCTTTCTTT. Its translation is CASSRPGQGKTEAFF.

This clonotype was observed a few times. This rearrangement joins TRBV7-9 to TRBJ2-7, with a weak D call TRBD2 (6 bases). V lost 5 bases to trimming and J lost 5 bases, with 13 bases between them. The V gene's germline CDR1 is SEHNR and CDR2 FQNEAQ (reference sequence). The CDR3 contains 13 residues. The CDR3 nucleotides are TGTGCCAGCAGCCTCATGCCGGGGGACGAGCAGTACTTC. Protein sequence: CASSLMPGDEQYF.

The chain's CDR3 is CASSLSSGTPYEQYF. CDR3 DNA: TGTGCCAGCAGCTTATCCAGCGGGACCCCCTACGAGCAGTACTTC. The gene calls are TRBV7-2 and TRBJ2-7; TRBD2 matches 7 bases. J was trimmed by 2 bases and V by 2 bases; bases with no gene match: 6. CDR3 length: 15 amino acids. Germline V CDR1 and CDR2: SGHTA, FQGNSA.

This clonotype came up a few times. The rearrangement links TRBV29-1 to TRBJ1-1, with D perhaps matching TRBD1 (5 bases). Trimming left V 4 bases short and J 0 bases short, with 12 bases between. CDR1 and CDR2 from the germline V gene are SQVTM and ANQGSEA. The CDR3 is 14 amino acids. The CDR3 DNA follows: TGCAGCGTTGCCCCCGGGGCGGTGAACACTGAAGCTTTCTTT. As protein: CSVAPGAVNTEAFF.

The chain carries TRBV4-3 and TRBJ2-1; possibly TRBD1 for D (5 bases). V gave up 1 base and J gave up 3 bases, with 16 bases separating them. The length of the CDR3 is 17 residues. CDR1 and CDR2 (germline): LGHNA, YSLEER. The CDR3, as DNA: TGCGCCAGCAGCCAAGGTGGGGCCCCGCAGGACTACAATGAGCAGTTCTTC. Translation: CASSQGGAPQDYNEQFF.

This clonotype was detected a few times. The rearrangement links TRBV30 to TRBJ2-3; 7 nucleotides match TRBD1. The CDR3 length is 14 residues. V shed 3 bases, J shed 2 bases, and the junction held 5 bases outside the gene matches. Germline-derived CDR1 and CDR2 are GTSNPN and SVGIG (reference sequence). The CDR3 protein is CAWRVTGYTDTQYF. Here the CDR3 DNA reads TGTGCCTGGAGGGTGACAGGGTACACAGATACGCAGTATTTT.

The chain is built from TRBV7-2 and TRBJ1-5; D is undetermined. This CDR3 spans 13 amino acids. Germline CDR1 reads SGHTA; CDR2 reads FQGNSA. The V and J ends lost 7 bases and 4 bases respectively, with 11 bases between them. For the CDR3, the DNA is TGTGCCAGCAAAATCCCGGGGAATCAGCCCCAGCATTTT. It translates to CASKIPGNQPQHF.

J is TRBJ2-1 and V is TRBV6-2 or TRBV6-3; 11 bases fit TRBD2. CDR1 MNHEY and CDR2 SVGEGT come from the germline V gene. The CDR3 loop spans 15 amino acids. The V gene end was trimmed by 5 bases and the J gene end by 7 bases; junction bases not matched to a gene: 7. The CDR3: CASSRLAGLVNEQFF. The CDR3 DNA follows: TGTGCCAGCAGTCGACTAGCGGGATTGGTAAATGAGCAGTTCTTC.

The V gene is TRBV29-1, the J gene TRBJ2-1; no firm D call. Germline-derived CDR1 and CDR2 are SQVTM and ANQGSEA. The CDR3 has 12 amino acids. The V end lost 5 bases, the J end lost 0 bases, and 5 bases lay between the germline ends. Written as DNA, the CDR3 is TGCAGCGTTTGGGGCTCCTACAATGAGCAGTTCTTC. Translated: CSVWGSYNEQFF.

The gene calls are TRBV7-8 and TRBJ1-1, with D perhaps TRBD1 (5 bases). The length of the CDR3 is 14 residues. Germline V gene lookup returns CDR1 SGHVS and CDR2 FQNEAQ. V lost 2 bases to trimming and J lost 5 bases, with 12 bases between them. The CDR3 DNA follows: TGTGCCAGCAGCTTATCCAGGGTAGGGACTGAAGCTTTCTTT. Residues: CASSLSRVGTEAFF.

This clonotype was observed a few times. The genes are TRBV7-2 and TRBJ2-3, with 9 bases identical to TRBD2. The CDR3 contains 18 residues. The junction had 15 bases not matched to a gene; V was cut back by 6 bases and J by 2 bases. Germline V CDR1 and CDR2: SGHTA, FQGNSA. The CDR3 bases are TGTGCCAGCAGACCCACTATCCGACTAGCGGAGTTCACAGATACGCAGTATTTT. It codes for CASRPTIRLAEFTDTQYF.